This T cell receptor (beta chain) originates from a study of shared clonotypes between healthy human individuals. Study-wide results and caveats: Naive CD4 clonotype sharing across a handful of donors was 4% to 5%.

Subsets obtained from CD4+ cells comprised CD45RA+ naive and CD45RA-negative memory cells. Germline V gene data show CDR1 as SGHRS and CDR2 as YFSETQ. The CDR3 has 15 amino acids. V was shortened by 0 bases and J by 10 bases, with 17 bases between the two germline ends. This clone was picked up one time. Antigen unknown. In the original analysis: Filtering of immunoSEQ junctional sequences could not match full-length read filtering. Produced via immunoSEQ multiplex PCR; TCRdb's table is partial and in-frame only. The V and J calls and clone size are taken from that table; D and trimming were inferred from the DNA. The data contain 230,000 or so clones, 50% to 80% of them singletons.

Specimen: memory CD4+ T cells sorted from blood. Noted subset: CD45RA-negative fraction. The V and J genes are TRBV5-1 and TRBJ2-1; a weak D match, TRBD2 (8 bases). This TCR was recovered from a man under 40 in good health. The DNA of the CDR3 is TGCGCCAGCAGCTTGGCGGGAGGGGGCGGTTACGAGCAGTTCTTC. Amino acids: CASSLAGGGGYEQFF.